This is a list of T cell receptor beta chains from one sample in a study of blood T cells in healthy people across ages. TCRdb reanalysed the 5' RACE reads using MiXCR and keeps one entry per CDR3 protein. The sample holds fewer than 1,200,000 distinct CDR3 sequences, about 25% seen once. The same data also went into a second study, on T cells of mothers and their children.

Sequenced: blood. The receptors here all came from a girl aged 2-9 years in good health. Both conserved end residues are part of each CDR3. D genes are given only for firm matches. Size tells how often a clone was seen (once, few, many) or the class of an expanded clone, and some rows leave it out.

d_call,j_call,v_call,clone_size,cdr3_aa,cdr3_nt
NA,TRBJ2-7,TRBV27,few,CASSSAFPYEQYF,TGTGCCAGCTCGAGCGCGTTTCCCTACGAGCAGTACTTC
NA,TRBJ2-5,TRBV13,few,CASSLVGGPETQYF,TGTGCCAGCAGCTTAGTGGGGGGGCCGGAGACCCAGTACTTC
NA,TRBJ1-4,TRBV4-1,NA,CASSQDNAGGREKLFF,TGCGCCAGCAGCCAAGATAACGCGGGTGGAAGGGAAAAACTGTTTTTT
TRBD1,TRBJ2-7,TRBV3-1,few,CASSQGQGFYEQYF,TGTGCCAGCAGCCAAGGACAGGGCTTCTACGAGCAGTACTTC
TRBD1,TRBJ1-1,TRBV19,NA,CASSELRGRENTEAFF,TGTGCCAGTAGTGAACTCAGGGGGCGTGAAAACACTGAAGCTTTCTTT
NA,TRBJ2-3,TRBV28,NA,CASNPTGHTDTQYF,TGTGCCAGCAACCCGACAGGCCACACAGATACGCAGTATTTT
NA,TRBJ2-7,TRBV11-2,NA,CASSLISRSSYEQYF,TGTGCCAGCAGCTTAATCTCCAGAAGCTCCTACGAGCAGTACTTC
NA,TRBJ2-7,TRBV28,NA,CASSLSGSINEQYF,TGTGCCAGCAGTTTATCAGGGAGTATAAACGAGCAGTACTTC
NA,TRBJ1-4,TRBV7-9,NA,CASSLETENEKLFF,TGTGCCAGCAGCTTAGAGACGGAGAATGAAAAACTGTTTTTT
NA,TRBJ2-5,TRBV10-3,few,CAISAGETQYF,TGTGCCATTTCGGCGGGAGAGACCCAGTACTTC
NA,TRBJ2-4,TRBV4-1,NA,CASSQETGSSEDIQYF,TGCGCCAGCAGCCAAGAGACAGGATCGAGTGAGGACATTCAGTACTTC
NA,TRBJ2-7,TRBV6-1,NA,CASKRDEQYF,TGTGCCAGCAAGAGAGACGAGCAGTACTTC
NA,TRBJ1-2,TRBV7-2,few,CASSPEAGNNYGYTF,TGTGCCAGCAGCCCAGAGGCGGGCAATAACTATGGCTACACCTTC
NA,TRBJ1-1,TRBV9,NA,CASSLGMNTETFF,TGTGCCAGCAGTTTGGGTATGAACACTGAAACTTTCTTT
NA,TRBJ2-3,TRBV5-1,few,CASSSWFNTDTQYF,TGCGCCAGCAGCTCGTGGTTCAACACAGATACGCAGTATTTT
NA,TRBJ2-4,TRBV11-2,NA,CASSPPTGTSGIQYF,TGTGCCAGCAGCCCCCCCACCGGGACAAGCGGCATTCAGTACTTC
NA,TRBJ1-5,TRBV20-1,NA,CSASEGDLGPQHF,TGCAGTGCTAGTGAAGGGGATTTGGGCCCCCAGCATTTT
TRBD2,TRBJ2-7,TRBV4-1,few,CASSQVIGGGPSEQYF,TGCGCCAGCAGCCAAGTAATTGGGGGAGGGCCAAGCGAGCAGTACTTC
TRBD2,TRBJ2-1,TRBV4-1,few,CASSPGLAGGRDYNEQFF,TGCGCCAGCAGCCCGGGACTAGCGGGAGGGCGCGATTACAATGAGCAGTTCTTC
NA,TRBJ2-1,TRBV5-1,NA,CASSLVLGHLNNEQFF,TGCGCCAGCAGCTTGGTTCTGGGACACCTAAACAATGAGCAGTTCTTC
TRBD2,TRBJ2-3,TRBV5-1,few,CASSLVAGLTGTQYF,TGTGCCAGCAGCTTGGTAGCGGGGTTAACAGGTACGCAGTATTTT
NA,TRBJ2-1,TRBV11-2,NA,CASSHRDLQVFEQFF,TGTGCCAGCAGCCACCGGGATCTCCAAGTCTTTGAGCAGTTCTTC
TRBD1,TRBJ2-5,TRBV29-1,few,CSVEGQAQETQYF,TGCAGCGTTGAGGGACAGGCCCAAGAGACCCAGTACTTC
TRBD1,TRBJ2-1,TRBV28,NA,CASSLSRTGGYNEQFF,TGTGCCAGCAGCCTTTCCCGGACAGGGGGCTACAATGAGCAGTTCTTC
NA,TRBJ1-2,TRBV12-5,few,CASGFSGGLYGYTF,TGTGCTAGTGGTTTTTCTGGGGGGCTCTATGGCTACACCTTC
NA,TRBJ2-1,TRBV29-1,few,CSVEKEGDEQFF,TGCAGCGTTGAAAAGGAGGGCGATGAGCAGTTCTTC
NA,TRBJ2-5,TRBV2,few,CASLVHEEVGRETQYF,TGTGCCAGCCTCGTCCACGAGGAGGTGGGCCGAGAGACCCAGTACTTC
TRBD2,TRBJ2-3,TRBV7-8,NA,CASSPRGLAATDTQYF,TGTGCCAGCAGCCCACGGGGACTAGCGGCCACAGATACGCAGTATTTT
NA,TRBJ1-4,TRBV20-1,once,CSANDKRRTGEKLFF,TGCAGTGCCAACGACAAAAGAAGAACCGGGGAAAAACTGTTTTTT
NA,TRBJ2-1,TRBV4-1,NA,CASSQLGGAYNEQFF,TGCGCCAGCAGCCAACTCGGTGGGGCGTACAATGAGCAGTTCTTC
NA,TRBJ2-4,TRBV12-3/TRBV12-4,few,CASSFWSADAKNIQYF,TGTGCCAGCAGTTTCTGGTCAGCGGACGCCAAAAACATTCAGTACTTC
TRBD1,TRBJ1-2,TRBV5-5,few,CASSYLQGVYGYTF,TGTGCCAGCAGCTACCTACAGGGGGTCTATGGCTACACCTTC
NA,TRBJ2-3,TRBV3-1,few,CASSHITGEETQYF,TGTGCCAGCAGCCACATCACTGGGGAAGAGACCCAGTACTTT
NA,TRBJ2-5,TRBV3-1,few,CASSPALKASLGETQYF,TGTGCCAGCAGCCCAGCCCTGAAAGCATCGTTAGGAGAGACCCAGTACTTC
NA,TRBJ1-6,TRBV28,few,CASSFLGDSYNSPLHF,TGTGCCAGCAGTTTCCTGGGGGACTCCTATAATTCACCCCTCCACTTT
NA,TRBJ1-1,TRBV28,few,CASSFITNTEAFF,TGTGCCAGCAGTTTTATCACCAACACTGAAGCTTTCTTT
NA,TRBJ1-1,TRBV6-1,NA,CASSITGGEGTEAFF,TGTGCCAGCAGTATTACAGGAGGGGAAGGCACTGAAGCTTTCTTT
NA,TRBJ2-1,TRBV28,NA,CASSLTGTFFYNEQFF,TGTGCCAGCAGTTTGACCGGGACTTTCTTCTACAATGAGCAGTTCTTC
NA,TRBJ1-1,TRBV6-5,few,CASSYSTGFRVLNTEAFF,TGTGCCAGCAGTTACTCGACCGGGTTTCGGGTATTGAACACTGAAGCTTTCTTT
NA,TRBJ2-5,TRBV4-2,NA,CASSQEIRETQYF,TGTGCCAGCAGCCAAGAAATCCGAGAGACCCAGTACTTC
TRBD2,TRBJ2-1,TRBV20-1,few,CSASRLAGGNEQFF,TGCAGTGCTAGCAGACTAGCGGGGGGCAATGAGCAGTTCTTC
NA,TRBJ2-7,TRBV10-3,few,CAISETLYEQYF,TGTGCCATCAGTGAGACATTATACGAGCAGTACTTC
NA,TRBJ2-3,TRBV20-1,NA,CSAHGWADTQYF,TGCAGTGCCCACGGTTGGGCAGATACGCAGTATTTT
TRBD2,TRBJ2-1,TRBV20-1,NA,CSARDPRDYPNEQFF,TGCAGTGCTAGAGATCCGAGGGACTACCCCAATGAGCAGTTCTTC
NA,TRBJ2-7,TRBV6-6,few,CASSYLGPGLSEEQYF,TGTGCCAGCAGTTACCTCGGGCCAGGCCTTTCTGAAGAGCAGTACTTC
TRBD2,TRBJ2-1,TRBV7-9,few,CASSSGGLAVRNEQFF,TGTGCCAGCAGCTCAGGGGGACTAGCGGTTAGGAATGAGCAGTTCTTC
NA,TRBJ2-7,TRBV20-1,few,CGARNWAYEQYF,TGCGGCGCCCGGAACTGGGCCTACGAGCAGTACTTC
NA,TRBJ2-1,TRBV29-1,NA,CSVVYNEQSF,TGCAGCGTTGTTTACAATGAGCAGTCCTTC
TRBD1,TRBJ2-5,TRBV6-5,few,CATKNRGKETQYF,TGTGCCACCAAAAACAGGGGGAAAGAGACCCAGTACTTC
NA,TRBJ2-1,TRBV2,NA,CASSLDSSTDNEQFF,TGTGCCAGCAGTCTGGACAGTTCCACCGACAATGAGCAGTTCTTC
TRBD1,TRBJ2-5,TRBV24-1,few,CATSDPDRGETQYF,TGTGCCACCAGTGACCCGGACAGGGGAGAGACCCAGTACTTC
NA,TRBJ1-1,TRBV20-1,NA,CSAAGEGAEAFF,TGCAGTGCTGCAGGGGAAGGGGCTGAAGCTTTCTTT
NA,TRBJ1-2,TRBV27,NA,CASRPTGLGQSYGYTF,TGTGCCAGCAGACCTACCGGCTTAGGACAGTCCTATGGCTACACCTTC
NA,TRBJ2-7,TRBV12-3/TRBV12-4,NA,CASSTGALISYEQYF,TGTGCCAGCAGCACCGGGGCTCTCATCTCCTACGAGCAGTACTTC
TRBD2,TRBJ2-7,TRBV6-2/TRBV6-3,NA,CASRRTSGDRFYEQYF,TGTGCCAGCCGAAGGACTAGCGGGGACAGATTCTACGAGCAGTACTTC
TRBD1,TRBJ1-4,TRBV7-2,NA,CASSPRTGWEKLFF,TGTGCCAGCAGCCCTCGGACAGGGTGGGAAAAACTGTTTTTT
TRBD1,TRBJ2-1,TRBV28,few,CASSGEDRANEQFF,TGTGCCAGCAGTGGAGAGGACAGGGCTAATGAGCAGTTCTTC
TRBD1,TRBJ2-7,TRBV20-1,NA,CSARVSQGAYEQYF,TGCAGTGCTAGAGTGTCCCAGGGGGCCTACGAGCAGTACTTC
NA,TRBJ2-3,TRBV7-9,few,CASRPEGDTQYF,TGTGCCAGCAGACCCGAGGGAGATACGCAGTATTTT